These 9 T cell receptor beta chains share one sample of origin, sequenced in a study of T cell clonotyping in hematopoietic cell transplantation. Time point denoted: recipient sample about 28 days before transplant, after cytoreduction. The table came from immunoSEQ multiplex PCR; TCRdb's copy has only in-frame clones and leaves some out. The sample shows about 69,000 clones, 90% to 96% of them seen only once. The input for sequencing was peripheral blood mononuclear cells, taken before stem cell transplant. These receptors all stem from a woman in her forties or fifties with acute myeloid leukemia. Some clones in this sample may be carry-over from other donors' samples.

The count of this clone is one. The rearrangement joins TRBV27 to TRBJ2-2; no reliable D call. The germline V and J ends were trimmed by 6 bases and 4 bases, with 3 bases remaining between them. The CDR3 has 11 amino acids. Germline V gene lookup returns CDR1 MNHEY and CDR2 SMNVEV (reference sequence). The CDR3 loop reads CASRFTGELFF. DNA of the CDR3: TGTGCCAGCAGATTCACCGGGGAGCTGTTTTTT.

The genes are TRBV11-3 and TRBJ2-5, with TRBD2 as a possible D gene (5 bases). The length of the CDR3 is 15 residues. Between the trimmed V and J ends, which lost 5 bases and 9 bases, there was a span of 22 bases. Germline CDR1 is SGHNT and CDR2 is YENEEA. The CDR3 loop reads CASSPTGSGGVAQYF. CDR3 nucleotide sequence: TGTGCCAGCAGCCCCACCGGGTCTGGAGGAGTCGCCCAGTACTTC.

The chain links TRBV6-5 to TRBJ2-7; no clear D gene. Germline CDR1 and CDR2: MNHEY and SVGAGI. Trimming shortened V by 3 bases and J by 3 bases, and 9 bases separated the two germline ends. The CDR3 sequence is 13 residues long. The CDR3 DNA follows: TGTGCCAGCAGTTATAAACGGATCTACGAGCAGTACTTC. The encoded protein is CASSYKRIYEQYF.

V gene TRBV6-6 combines with J gene TRBJ2-7; D remains unclear. This CDR3 has 14 amino acids. Trimming shortened V by 2 bases and J by 4 bases, and 12 bases separated the two germline ends. CDR1 is MNHNY and CDR2 is SVGAGI in the germline V gene (reference sequence). The CDR3 is CASSYVSDPYEQYF. CDR3 DNA sequence: TGTGCCAGCAGTTACGTGTCAGACCCTTACGAGCAGTACTTC.

This chain joins TRBV25-1 and TRBJ1-1; D is undetermined. The CDR3 has 13 residues. Trimming stripped 6 bases from V and 1 base from J, with 9 bases between. Germline values: CDR1 MGHDK, CDR2 SYGVNS. CDR3 DNA sequence: TGTGCCAGCAGCCTCGTGGGGAACACTGAAGCTTTCTTT. Translating it yields CASSLVGNTEAFF.

The gene calls are TRBV6-1 and TRBJ2-5; D may be TRBD1 or TRBD2 (5 bases each). The V end lost 8 bases, the J end lost 1 base, and 11 bases lay between the germline ends. This CDR3 is 13 amino acids long. Germline assignment: CDR1 MNHNS and CDR2 SASEGT. The CDR3 sequence is CASVRGLQETQYF. In DNA, the CDR3 is TGTGCCAGCGTGAGGGGCCTCCAAGAGACCCAGTACTTC.

The chain has TRBV2 and TRBJ1-2; D ambiguous. V lost 10 bases, J lost 2 bases, and 23 bases lay in between. This CDR3 has 16 amino acids. Per the germline V gene, CDR1 is SNHLY and CDR2 is FYNNEI. The CDR3 nucleotides read TGTGCCACGACCAAGGAAGATGGGGTTCCGAACTATGGCTACACCTTC. This sequence encodes CATTKEDGVPNYGYTF.

This clone was seen once. This sequence joins TRBV6-1 and TRBJ2-1, with D perhaps matching TRBD2 (6 bases). V shed 4 bases and J shed 4 bases, with 14 bases lying between them. The V gene's germline CDR1 is MNHNS and CDR2 SASEGT. The CDR3 consists of 15 residues. CDR3 loop: CASSAALASYNEQFF. The CDR3 DNA follows: TGTGCCAGCAGTGCTGCGCTAGCGTCTTACAATGAGCAGTTCTTC.

This chain joins TRBV7-8 and TRBJ2-7, with D uncertain. The CDR3 runs to 15 residues. Trimming removed 2 bases from V and 4 bases from J, with 15 bases in between. The V gene's germline CDR1 is SGHVS and CDR2 FQNEAQ. The CDR3 protein is CASSLRGIRAYEQYF. The DNA of the CDR3 is TGTGCCAGCAGCTTAAGAGGAATTAGAGCTTACGAGCAGTACTTC.